The clone carrying this T cell receptor beta chain was detected only a few times. As yet, its antigen is unknown. The record originates from a study of beta chain features in type 1 diabetes. Every isolated RNA sample was fully reverse transcribed, so sequencing captured expressed TCRB transcripts. The table came from immunoSEQ multiplex PCR; TCRdb's copy has only in-frame clones and leaves some out. The data show roughly 730,000 clones, 10% to 15% seen once. V lost 4 bases and J 4 bases, leaving 14 bases between the germline ends. The CDR3 spans 15 residues. Per the germline V gene, CDR1 is SGHAT and CDR2 is FQNNGV. Study-level points and caveats: Within each of all four CD4+ subsets, Type 1 diabetes patients had TCRB CDR3s that were moderately but significantly shorter.

The chain couples TRBV11-2 to TRBJ2-1; possibly TRBD1 for D (6 bases). Sequencing input: naive CD4+ T cells from blood. This TCR was sampled from a man aged 18 to 29 with type 1 diabetes. The CDR3 loop is CASSSQGYLYNEQFF. DNA of the CDR3: TGTGCCAGCAGCTCGCAGGGGTATCTTTACAATGAGCAGTTCTTC.